A selection of T cell receptor beta chains follows, all from one sample in a study of PD-L1 blockade in urothelial cancer. Measured with immunoSEQ multiplex PCR; TCRdb has only the in-frame clones, and not every one. The sample yields around 120,000 clones, around 88% seen once. The material was PBMCs, obtained around atezolizumab (anti-PD-L1) treatment. These receptors were taken from a man in his 60s with urothelial cancer. The CDR3 runs from the conserved cysteine through the conserved F or W. A D gene is named only where the DNA matches it firmly. Size values are once, few and many counts, or a class for expanded clones, and some rows have none.

j_call	v_call	clone_size	d_call	cdr3_aa	cdr3_nt
TRBJ2-7	TRBV25-1	.	TRBD1	CASSEYSDRGSEQYF	TGTGCCAGCAGTGAATATTCAGACAGGGGGAGCGAGCAGTACTTC
TRBJ2-2	TRBV13	.	TRBD2	CASSLGAGGLTGELFF	TGTGCCAGCAGCTTAGGGGCGGGGGGCCTGACCGGGGAGCTGTTTTTT
TRBJ2-3	TRBV21-1	.	.	CASSAEGQQTDTQYF	TGTGCCAGCAGCGCCGAGGGACAGCAAACAGATACGCAGTATTTT
TRBJ2-7	TRBV4-1	once	TRBD1	CASSQPGTGSDEQYF	TGCGCCAGCAGCCAACCCGGGACAGGGTCGGACGAGCAGTACTTC
TRBJ2-5	TRBV10-3	.	.	CAISASRDKETQYF	TGTGCCATCAGTGCCTCCCGGGACAAAGAGACCCAGTACTTC
TRBJ2-1	TRBV5-3	.	TRBD2	CARILGSGKPYNEQFF	TGTGCCAGAATTCTGGGTAGCGGGAAGCCCTACAATGAGCAGTTCTTC
TRBJ2-5	TRBV28	.	.	CASSLIPRGGETQYF	TGTGCCAGCAGTTTAATCCCAAGGGGTGGGGAGACCCAGTACTTC
TRBJ1-3	TRBV7-9	once	TRBD1	CASSPRQGNTIYF	TGTGCCAGCAGCCCCCGACAGGGGAACACCATATATTTT
TRBJ1-5	TRBV19	.	TRBD1	CASKGEKGAVSNQPQHF	TGTGCCAGTAAGGGAGAAAAGGGGGCGGTTAGCAATCAGCCCCAGCATTTT
TRBJ1-4	TRBV21-1	.	.	CASSKGPRRATNEKLFF	TGTGCCAGCAGCAAAGGACCCCGGAGAGCAACTAATGAAAAACTGTTTTTT
TRBJ1-1	TRBV6-5	once	.	CASSPPGRTEAFF	TGTGCCAGCAGCCCACCAGGGAGGACTGAAGCTTTCTTT
TRBJ1-5	TRBV10-3	.	TRBD1	CAISVDRGVQPQHF	TGTGCCATCAGTGTGGACAGGGGTGTACAGCCCCAGCATTTT
TRBJ1-1	TRBV5-5	.	.	CASSVLGGMNTEAFF	TGTGCCAGCAGCGTCCTGGGGGGGATGAACACTGAAGCTTTCTTT
TRBJ1-6	TRBV5-6	.	.	CASSVPGGGGHYRDSPLHF	TGTGCCAGCAGCGTGCCTGGAGGTGGGGGCCATTATAGGGATTCACCCCTCCACTTT
TRBJ2-7	TRBV7-9	.	.	CASSLAGAVGEQYF	TGTGCCAGCAGCTTAGCGGGGGCAGTTGGCGAGCAGTACTTC
TRBJ1-2	TRBV7-2	.	TRBD1	CASSLLTGVYGYTF	TGTGCCAGCAGCTTACTCACAGGGGTCTATGGCTACACCTTC
TRBJ2-5	TRBV19	.	TRBD1	CASSLQGLETQYF	TGTGCCAGTAGCTTACAGGGGCTTGAGACCCAGTACTTC
TRBJ1-1	TRBV30	.	.	CACSYWTENTEAFF	TGTGCCTGTTCTTACTGGACAGAGAACACTGAAGCTTTCTTT
TRBJ1-1	TRBV19	.	TRBD1	CASSMGQGAYGAFF	TGTGCCAGTAGTATGGGCCAGGGGGCATACGGAGCTTTCTTT
TRBJ1-1	TRBV6-5	.	.	CASSPQGNTEAFF	TGTGCCAGCAGTCCCCAGGGGAACACTGAAGCTTTCTTT
TRBJ2-2	TRBV7-9	.	.	CASSAGGLNTGELFF	TGTGCCAGCAGCGCTGGGGGCCTGAACACCGGGGAGCTGTTTTTT